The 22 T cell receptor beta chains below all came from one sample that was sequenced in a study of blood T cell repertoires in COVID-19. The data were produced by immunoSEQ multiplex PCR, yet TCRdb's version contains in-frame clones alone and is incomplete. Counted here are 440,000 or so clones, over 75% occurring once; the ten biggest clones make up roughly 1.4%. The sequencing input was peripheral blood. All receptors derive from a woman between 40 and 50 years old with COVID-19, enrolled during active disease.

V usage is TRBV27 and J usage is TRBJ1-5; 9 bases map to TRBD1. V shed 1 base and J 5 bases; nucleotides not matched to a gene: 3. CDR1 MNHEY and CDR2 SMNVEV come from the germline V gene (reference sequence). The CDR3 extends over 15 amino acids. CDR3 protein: CASSLFGDRDQPQHF. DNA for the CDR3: TGTGCCAGCAGTTTATTTGGGGACAGGGATCAGCCCCAGCATTTT.

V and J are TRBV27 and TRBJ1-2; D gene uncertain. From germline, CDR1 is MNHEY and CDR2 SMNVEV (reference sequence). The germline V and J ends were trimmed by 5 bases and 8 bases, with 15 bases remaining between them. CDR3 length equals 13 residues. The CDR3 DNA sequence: TGTGCCAGCAGTGCGAACTATGGATGGGGCTACACCTTC. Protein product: CASSANYGWGYTF.

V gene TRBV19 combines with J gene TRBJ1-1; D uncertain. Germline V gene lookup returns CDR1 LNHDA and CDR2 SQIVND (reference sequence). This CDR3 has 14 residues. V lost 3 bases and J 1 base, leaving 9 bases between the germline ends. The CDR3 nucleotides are TGTGCCAGTAGTATCTACAGAAAGAACACTGAAGCTTTCTTT. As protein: CASSIYRKNTEAFF.

CDR3 sequence reads: CASSPDSSGNTIYF. The CDR3 DNA reads as TGTGCCAGCAGCCCAGACAGCTCTGGAAACACCATATATTTT. The J gene is TRBJ1-3, the V gene TRBV3-1 (or the pseudogene TRBV3-2); TRBD1 might be the D (5 bases). Trimming cost V 4 bases and J 0 bases, with 7 bases left between them. Looked up from germline, CDR1 is LGHDT and CDR2 is YNNKEL (reference sequence). This CDR3 has 14 residues.

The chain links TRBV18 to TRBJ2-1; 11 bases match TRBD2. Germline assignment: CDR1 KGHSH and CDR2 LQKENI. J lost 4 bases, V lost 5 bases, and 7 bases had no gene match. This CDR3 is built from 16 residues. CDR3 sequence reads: CASSEYGTSGYNEQFF. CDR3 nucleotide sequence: TGTGCCAGCTCAGAGTACGGGACTAGCGGATACAATGAGCAGTTCTTC.

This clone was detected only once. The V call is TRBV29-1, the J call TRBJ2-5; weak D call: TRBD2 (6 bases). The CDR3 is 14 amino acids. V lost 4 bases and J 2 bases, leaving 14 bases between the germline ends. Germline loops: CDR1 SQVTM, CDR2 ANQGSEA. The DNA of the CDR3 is TGCAGCGTTGCCCCCCCAGGGAGGCAAGAGACCCAGTACTTC. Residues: CSVAPPGRQETQYF.

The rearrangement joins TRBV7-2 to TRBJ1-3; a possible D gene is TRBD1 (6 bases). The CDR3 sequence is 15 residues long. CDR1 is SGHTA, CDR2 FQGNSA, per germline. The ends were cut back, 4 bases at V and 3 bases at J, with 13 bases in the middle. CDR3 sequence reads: CASSSIGQIGNTIYF. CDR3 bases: TGTGCCAGCAGCTCGATAGGACAGATTGGAAACACCATATATTTT.

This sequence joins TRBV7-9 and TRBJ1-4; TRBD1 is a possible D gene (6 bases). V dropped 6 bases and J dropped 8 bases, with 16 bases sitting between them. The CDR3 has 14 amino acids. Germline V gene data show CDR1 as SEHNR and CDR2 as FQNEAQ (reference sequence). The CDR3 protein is CASSLRQGSEKLFF. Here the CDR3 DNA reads TGTGCCAGCAGTCTTCGGCAGGGGTCCGAAAAACTGTTTTTT.

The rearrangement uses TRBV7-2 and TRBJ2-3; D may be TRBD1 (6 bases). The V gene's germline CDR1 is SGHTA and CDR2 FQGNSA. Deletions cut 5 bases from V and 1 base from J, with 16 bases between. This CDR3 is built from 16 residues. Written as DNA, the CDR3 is TGTGCCAGCAGCCCCCGACAGGCCCCCGGCACAGATACGCAGTATTTT. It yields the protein CASSPRQAPGTDTQYF.

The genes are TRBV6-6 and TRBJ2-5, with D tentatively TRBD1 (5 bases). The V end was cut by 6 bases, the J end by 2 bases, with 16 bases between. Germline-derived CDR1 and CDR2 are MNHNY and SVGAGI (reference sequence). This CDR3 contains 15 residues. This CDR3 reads CASRSQGLKQETQYF. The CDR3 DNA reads TGTGCCAGCAGGTCTCAGGGTCTAAAGCAAGAGACCCAGTACTTC.

The CDR3 spells CASSPIRANTEAFF. CDR3 nucleotide sequence: TGTGCCAGCAGTCCCATCAGGGCGAACACTGAAGCTTTCTTT. The V and J genes are TRBV28 and TRBJ1-1, with a tentative D call TRBD1 (5 bases). V lost 5 bases to trimming and J lost 1 base, with 11 bases between them. This CDR3 has 14 amino acids. Germline CDR1 is MDHEN and CDR2 is SYDVKM.

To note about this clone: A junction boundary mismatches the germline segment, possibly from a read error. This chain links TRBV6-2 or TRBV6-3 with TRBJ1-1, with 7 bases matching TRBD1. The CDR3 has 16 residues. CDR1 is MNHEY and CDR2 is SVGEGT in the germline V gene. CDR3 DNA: TGTGCCAGCAGCTACTTTCCCCAGGGGGGCCGGGCCGGAGCTTTCTTT. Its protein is CASSYFPQGGRAGAFF.

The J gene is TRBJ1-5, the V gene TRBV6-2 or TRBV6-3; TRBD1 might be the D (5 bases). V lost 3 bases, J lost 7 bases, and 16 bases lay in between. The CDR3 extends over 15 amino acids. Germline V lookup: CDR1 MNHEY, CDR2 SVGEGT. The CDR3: CASSYLPREAQPQHF. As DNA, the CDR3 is TGTGCCAGCAGTTATTTGCCCAGGGAGGCCCAGCCCCAGCATTTT.

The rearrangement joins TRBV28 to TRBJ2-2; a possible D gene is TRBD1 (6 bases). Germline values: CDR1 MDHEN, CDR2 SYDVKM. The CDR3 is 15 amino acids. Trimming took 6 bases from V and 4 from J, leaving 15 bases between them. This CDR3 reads CASSATTGSTGELFF. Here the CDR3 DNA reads TGTGCCAGCAGCGCTACCACAGGGAGCACCGGGGAGCTGTTTTTT.

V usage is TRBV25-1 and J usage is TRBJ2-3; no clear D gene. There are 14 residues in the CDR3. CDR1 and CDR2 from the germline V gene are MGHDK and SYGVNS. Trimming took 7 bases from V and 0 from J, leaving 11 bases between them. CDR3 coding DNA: TGTGCCAGCAAGGAGTCCTCTAGCACAGATACGCAGTATTTT. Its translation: CASKESSSTDTQYF.

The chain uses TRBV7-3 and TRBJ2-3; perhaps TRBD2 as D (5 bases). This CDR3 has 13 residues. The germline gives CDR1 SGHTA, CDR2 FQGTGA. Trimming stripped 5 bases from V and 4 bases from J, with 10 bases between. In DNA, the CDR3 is TGTGCCAGCAGCCGGGGTGGACCAGATACGCAGTATTTT. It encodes CASSRGGPDTQYF.

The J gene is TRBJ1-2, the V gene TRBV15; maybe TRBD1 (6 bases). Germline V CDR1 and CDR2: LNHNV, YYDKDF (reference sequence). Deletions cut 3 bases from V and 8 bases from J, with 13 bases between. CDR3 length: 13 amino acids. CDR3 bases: TGTGCCACCAGCAGCTCCGGGACATTCGGCTACACCTTC. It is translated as CATSSSGTFGYTF.

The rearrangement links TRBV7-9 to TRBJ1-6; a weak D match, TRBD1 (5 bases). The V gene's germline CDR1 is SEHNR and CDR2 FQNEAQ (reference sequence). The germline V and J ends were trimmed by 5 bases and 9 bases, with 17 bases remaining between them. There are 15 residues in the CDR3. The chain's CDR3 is CASSPDSPQGSPLHF. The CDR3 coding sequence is TGTGCCAGCAGCCCCGACAGCCCTCAGGGTTCACCCCTCCACTTT.

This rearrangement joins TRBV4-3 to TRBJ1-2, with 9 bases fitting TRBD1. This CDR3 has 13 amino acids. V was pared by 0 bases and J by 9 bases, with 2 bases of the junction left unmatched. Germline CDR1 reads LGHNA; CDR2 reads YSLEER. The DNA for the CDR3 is TGCGCCAGCAGCCAAGAGACAGGGGGTCGCTACACCTTC. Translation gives CASSQETGGRYTF.

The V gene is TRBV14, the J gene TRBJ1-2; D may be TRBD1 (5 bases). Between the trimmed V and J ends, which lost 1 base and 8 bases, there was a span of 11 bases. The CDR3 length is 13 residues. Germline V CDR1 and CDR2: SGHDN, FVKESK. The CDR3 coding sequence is TGTGCCAGCAGCCAAGGGGGCGCGGGGGGCTACACCTTC. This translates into CASSQGGAGGYTF.

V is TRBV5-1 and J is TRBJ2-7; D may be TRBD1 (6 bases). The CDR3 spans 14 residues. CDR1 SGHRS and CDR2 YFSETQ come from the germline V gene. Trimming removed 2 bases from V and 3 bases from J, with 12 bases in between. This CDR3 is CASSLDRPLYEQYF. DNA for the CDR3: TGCGCCAGCAGCTTAGACAGGCCCCTCTACGAGCAGTACTTC.

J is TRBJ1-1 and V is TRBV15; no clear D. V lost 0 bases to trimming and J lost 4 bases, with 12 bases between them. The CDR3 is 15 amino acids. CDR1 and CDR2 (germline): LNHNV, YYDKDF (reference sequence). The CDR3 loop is CATSRDSVRSTEAFF. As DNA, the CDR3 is TGTGCCACCAGCAGAGATAGCGTTAGAAGCACTGAAGCTTTCTTT.